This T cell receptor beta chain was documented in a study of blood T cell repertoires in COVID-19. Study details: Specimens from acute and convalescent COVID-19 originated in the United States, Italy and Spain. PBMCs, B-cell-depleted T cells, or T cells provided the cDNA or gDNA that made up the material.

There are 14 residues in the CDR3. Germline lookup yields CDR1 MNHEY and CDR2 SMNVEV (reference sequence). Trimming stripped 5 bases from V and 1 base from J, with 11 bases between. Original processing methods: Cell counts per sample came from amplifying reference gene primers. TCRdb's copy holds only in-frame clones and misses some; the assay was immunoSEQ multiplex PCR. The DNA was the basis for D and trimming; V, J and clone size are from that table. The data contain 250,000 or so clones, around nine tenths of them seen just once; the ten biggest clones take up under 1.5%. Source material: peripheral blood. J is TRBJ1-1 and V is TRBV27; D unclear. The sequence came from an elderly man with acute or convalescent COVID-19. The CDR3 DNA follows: TGTGCCAGCAGTCCCGGGTCTTCGAACACTGAAGCTTTCTTT. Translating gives CASSPGSSNTEAFF.